Detailed here is one T cell receptor beta chain. Trimming left V 1 base short and J 7 bases short, with 11 bases between. The CDR3 covers 13 residues. The germline V gene encodes CDR1 SGHVS and CDR2 FQNEAQ. Each CDR3 protein gets one entry after TCRdb re-called the 5' RACE reads with MiXCR. The sample consists of about 580,000 distinct CDR3 sequences, about a sixth of them appearing once. The data were obtained in a study of T cells after yellow fever vaccination. The gene calls are TRBV7-8 and TRBJ2-7; D is undetermined. The sequencing used PBMCs, collected roughly 5 days after the first yellow fever vaccination. The source is a man between 18 and 35 years old who received the YFV17D yellow fever vaccine. CDR3 region: CASSLEQLGEQYF. In nucleotides, the CDR3 is TGTGCCAGCAGCTTAGAACAGCTGGGGGAGCAGTACTTC.